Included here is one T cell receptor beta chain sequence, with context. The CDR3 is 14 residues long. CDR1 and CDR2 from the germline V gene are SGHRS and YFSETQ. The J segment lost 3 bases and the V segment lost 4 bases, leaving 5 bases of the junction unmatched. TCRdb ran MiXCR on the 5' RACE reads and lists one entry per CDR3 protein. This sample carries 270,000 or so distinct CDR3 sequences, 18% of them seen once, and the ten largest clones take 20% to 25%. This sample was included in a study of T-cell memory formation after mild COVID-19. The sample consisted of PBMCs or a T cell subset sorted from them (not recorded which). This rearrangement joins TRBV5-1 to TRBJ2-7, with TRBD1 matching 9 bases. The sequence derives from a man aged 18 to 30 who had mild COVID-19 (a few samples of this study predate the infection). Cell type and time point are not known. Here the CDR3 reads CASSVGTGNYEQYF. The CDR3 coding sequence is TGCGCCAGCAGCGTCGGGACAGGGAACTACGAGCAGTACTTC.